This T cell receptor (beta chain) appears in the sequencing data of a study of blood T cell repertoires in COVID-19. Unmatched junction bases numbered 11, after V lost 7 bases and J lost 3 bases. Per the germline V gene, CDR1 is MNHEY and CDR2 is SVGAGI. This CDR3 is 15 amino acids long. Methods used by the authors: Estimates of nucleated cell counts were drawn from the amplification of reference gene primers. Clones were read by immunoSEQ multiplex PCR, and TCRdb kept only the in-frame ones, dropping some. V and J calls and clone size are copied from that table; D and trimming were computed from the DNA. The repertoire holds roughly 200,000 clones, 65% to 90% seen once, with more than 4% in the top ten.

The sequence came from a woman in her thirties who had been exposed to COVID-19. Source material: PBMCs or T cells enriched from blood (not recorded which). The V gene is TRBV6-5, the J gene TRBJ2-7; 8 bases match TRBD2. The CDR3 nucleotides are TGTGCCAGCATTGGAGGGGGACTAGGGGGCTACGAGCAGTACTTC. Its translation: CASIGGGLGGYEQYF.